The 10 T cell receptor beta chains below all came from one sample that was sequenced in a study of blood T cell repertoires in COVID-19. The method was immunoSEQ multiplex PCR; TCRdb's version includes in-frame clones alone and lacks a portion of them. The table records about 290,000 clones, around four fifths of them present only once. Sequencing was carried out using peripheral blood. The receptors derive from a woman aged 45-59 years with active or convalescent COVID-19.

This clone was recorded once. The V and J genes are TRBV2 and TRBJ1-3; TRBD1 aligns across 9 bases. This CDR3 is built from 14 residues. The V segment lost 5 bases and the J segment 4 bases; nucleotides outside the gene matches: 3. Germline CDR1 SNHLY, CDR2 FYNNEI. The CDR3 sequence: CASSTGTGGNTIYF. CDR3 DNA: TGTGCCAGCAGTACCGGGACAGGGGGAAACACCATATATTTT. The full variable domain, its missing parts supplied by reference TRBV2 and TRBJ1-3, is EPEVTQTPSHQVTQMGQEVILRCVPISNHLYFYWYRQILGQKVEFLVSFYNNEISEKSEIFDDQFSVERPDGSNFTLKIRSTKLEDSAMYFCASSTGTGGNTIYFGEGSWLTVV.

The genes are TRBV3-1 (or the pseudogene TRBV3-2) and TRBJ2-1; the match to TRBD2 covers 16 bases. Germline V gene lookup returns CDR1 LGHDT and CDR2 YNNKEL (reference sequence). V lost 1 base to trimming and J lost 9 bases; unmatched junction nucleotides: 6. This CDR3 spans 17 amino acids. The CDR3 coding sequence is TGTGCCAGCAGCCAAGGGCCGGGACTAGCGGGAGGGGGTGAGCAGTTCTTC. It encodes CASSQGPGLAGGGEQFF.

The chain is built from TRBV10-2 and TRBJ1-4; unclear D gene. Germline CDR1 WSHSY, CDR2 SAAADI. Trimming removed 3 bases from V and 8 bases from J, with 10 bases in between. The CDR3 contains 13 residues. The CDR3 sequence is CASSERGREKLFF. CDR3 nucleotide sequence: TGCGCCAGCAGTGAACGAGGGAGGGAAAAACTGTTTTTT.

CDR3: CASSVGRRLEDGYTF. DNA for the CDR3: TGTGCCAGCAGCGTAGGGCGGAGATTGGAGGATGGCTACACCTTC. The chain links TRBV9 to TRBJ1-2; D is unresolved. The CDR3 is 15 residues long. V was trimmed by 0 bases and J by 6 bases, leaving 15 bases between them. Germline V CDR1 and CDR2: SGDLS, YYNGEE.

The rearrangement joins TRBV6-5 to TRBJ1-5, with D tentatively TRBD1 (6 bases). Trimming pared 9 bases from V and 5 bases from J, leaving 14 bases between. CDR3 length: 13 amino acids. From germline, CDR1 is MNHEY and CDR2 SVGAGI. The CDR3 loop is CASRIQGDQPQHF. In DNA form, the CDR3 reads TGTGCCAGTCGGATACAGGGAGATCAGCCCCAGCATTTT.

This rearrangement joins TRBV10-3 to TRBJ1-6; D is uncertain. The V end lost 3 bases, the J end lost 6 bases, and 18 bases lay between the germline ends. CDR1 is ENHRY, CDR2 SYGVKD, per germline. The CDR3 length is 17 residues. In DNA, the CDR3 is TGTGCCATCAGTGATCCTCTTGGAGGGAGCCCTAATTCACCCCTCCACTTT. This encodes CAISDPLGGSPNSPLHF.

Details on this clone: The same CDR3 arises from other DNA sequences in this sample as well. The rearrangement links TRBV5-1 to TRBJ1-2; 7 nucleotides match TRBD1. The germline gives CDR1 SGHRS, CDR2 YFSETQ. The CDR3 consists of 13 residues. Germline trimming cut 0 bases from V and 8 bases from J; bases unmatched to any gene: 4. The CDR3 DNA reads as TGCGCCAGCAGCTTGGAGGGGGCGGGCGGCTACACCTTC. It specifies CASSLEGAGGYTF.

The CDR3 region has the DNA TGCAGCGTTCTAACTAGCGGGTTCTCCTACGAGCAGTACTTC. It is translated as CSVLTSGFSYEQYF. The V gene is TRBV29-1, the J gene TRBJ2-7, with 9 bases that match TRBD2. Germline trimming cut 5 bases from V and 0 bases from J; bases unmatched to any gene: 5. Germline CDR1 SQVTM, CDR2 ANQGSEA. The CDR3 has 14 amino acids.

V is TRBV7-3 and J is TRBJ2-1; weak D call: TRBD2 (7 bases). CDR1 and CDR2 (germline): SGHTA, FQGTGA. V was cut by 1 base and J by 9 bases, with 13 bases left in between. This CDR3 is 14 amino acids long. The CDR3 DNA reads TGTGCCAGCAGCTTAATGGCAGGGGAGGGTGAGCAGTTCTTC. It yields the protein CASSLMAGEGEQFF.

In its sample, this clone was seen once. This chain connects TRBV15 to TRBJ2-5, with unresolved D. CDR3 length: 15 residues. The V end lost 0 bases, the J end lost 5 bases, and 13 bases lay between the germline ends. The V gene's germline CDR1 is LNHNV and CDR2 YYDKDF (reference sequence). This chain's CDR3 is CATSRELNPWETQYF. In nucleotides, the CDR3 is TGTGCCACCAGCAGAGAACTAAACCCCTGGGAGACCCAGTACTTC.